This T cell receptor (beta chain) was captured in a study of T cell changes during pregnancy in multiple sclerosis. The table came from immunoSEQ multiplex PCR; TCRdb's copy has only in-frame clones and leaves some out. Here the sample spans about 130,000 clones, 96% being singletons. Germline V gene lookup returns CDR1 SGHVS and CDR2 FQNEAQ. The ends lost 3 bases at V and 3 bases at J; junction bases unmatched: 5. This CDR3 region has 15 residues. This clone was observed once. The J gene is TRBJ2-3, the V gene TRBV7-8; TRBD2 agrees at 8 bases. Sequencing used peripheral blood, obtained after pregnancy. This receptor was obtained from a female donor with multiple sclerosis, enrolled in a pregnancy study. CDR3 bases: TGTGCCAGCAGCTTCCGGGGGGGCTTAACAGATACGCAGTATTTT. Protein sequence: CASSFRGGLTDTQYF.